These T cell receptor beta chains were read from a single sample in a study of blood T cell repertoires in COVID-19. Measured with immunoSEQ multiplex PCR; TCRdb has only the in-frame clones, and not every one. The table records roughly 230,000 clones, roughly 85% of them present only once. Material for sequencing was peripheral blood. These receptor sequences come from a man aged 40-55 years with acute or convalescent COVID-19. CDR3s include the opening cysteine and the closing phenylalanine or tryptophan. D genes are given only for firm matches. Clone size is shown for a subset of rows, as once, few, many or a class of expanded clone.

clone size	V gene	J gene	D gene	CDR3 DNA	CDR3 protein
-	TRBV13	TRBJ2-1	TRBD2	TGTGCCAGCAGCCTACCTAGCGGCAGATCCTACAATGAGCAGTTCTTC	CASSLPSGRSYNEQFF
-	TRBV12-3/TRBV12-4	TRBJ2-7	-	TGTGCCAGCAGTAGTTGGCTAACAGGGAGGCAGTACTTC	CASSSWLTGRQYF
-	TRBV20-1	TRBJ1-1	-	TGCAGTGCTAGGAGCCAGGCCGAAGCTTTCTTT	CSARSQAEAFF
once	TRBV7-2	TRBJ1-3	-	TGTGCCAGCAGCGCAGGGTACTCTGGAAACACCATATATTTT	CASSAGYSGNTIYF
-	TRBV4-1	TRBJ2-7	TRBD1	TGCGCCAGCAGCACCGGGACAGGGGGACCCGACTTC	CASSTGTGGPDF
-	TRBV12-3/TRBV12-4	TRBJ2-1	TRBD2	TGTGCCAGCAGTCAGGGGCTAGCGGGACTGCAGTTCTTC	CASSQGLAGLQFF
-	TRBV19	TRBJ1-2	TRBD1	TGTGCCAGTAGTATAGGACAGGGGGACGGCTACACCTTC	CASSIGQGDGYTF
once	TRBV2	TRBJ1-1	-	TGTGCCAGCACAGGGGACCTGAAGACTGAAGCTTTCTTT	CASTGDLKTEAFF
-	TRBV4-1	TRBJ1-6	TRBD1	TGCGCCAGCAGCCAAGAAGGACGACAGGGGCTTTCTAATTCACCCCTCCACTTT	CASSQEGRQGLSNSPLHF
once	TRBV29-1	TRBJ2-3	TRBD2	TGCAGCGTCCCCGGGGGGGCGGGCACAGATACGCAGTATTTT	CSVPGGAGTDTQYF
-	TRBV27	TRBJ2-2	-	TGTGCCAGCAGTTTAAACTCCCCCACCGGGGAGCTGTTTTTT	CASSLNSPTGELFF
-	TRBV10-2	TRBJ1-5	TRBD1	TGCGCCAGCAGTGAGGTGATGACAGGGCCTGATCAGCCCCAGCATTTT	CASSEVMTGPDQPQHF
-	TRBV5-4	TRBJ2-3	-	TGTGCCAGCAGCCTGACACCGACGGATACGCAGTATTTT	CASSLTPTDTQYF
-	TRBV7-3	TRBJ1-2	-	TGTGCCAGCAGCTTAACCCCAGGGTTGGGCTACACCTTC	CASSLTPGLGYTF
-	TRBV20-1	TRBJ2-7	-	TGCAGTGCCGTACTGACAGCCCAGTACTTC	CSAVLTAQYF
-	TRBV28	TRBJ1-1	-	TGTGCCAGCAGTCCGGGGGGCCTATACACTGAAGCTTTCTTT	CASSPGGLYTEAFF
once	TRBV19	TRBJ2-7	TRBD1	TGTGCCAGTAGTATACGAGGGATTTTCGGGACAGGGGGTGTATACGAGCAGTACTTC	CASSIRGIFGTGGVYEQYF
-	TRBV3-1/TRBV3-2	TRBJ1-1	-	TGTGCCAGCACCCAACGGGGTGCGAACACTGAAGCTTTCTTT	CASTQRGANTEAFF
-	TRBV5-6	TRBJ2-1	TRBD1	TGTGCCAGCAGCACACTCACCGGGACAGGGGGACGGGATGAGCAGTTCTTC	CASSTLTGTGGRDEQFF
few	TRBV29-1	TRBJ2-7	-	TGCAGCGTTCAGGCAGATTACGAGCAGTACTTC	CSVQADYEQYF
-	TRBV9	TRBJ1-6	-	TGTGCCAGCAGCGTGGGGGGGAGTAATTCACCCCTCCACTTT	CASSVGGSNSPLHF
-	TRBV2	TRBJ2-2	-	TGTGCCAGCAACCCTAGTACTGGCACCGGGGAGCTGTTTTTT	CASNPSTGTGELFF
once	TRBV6-6	TRBJ2-2	-	TGTGCCAGCAGTTACTCGACGGGAATTAACACCGGGGAGCTGTTTTTT	CASSYSTGINTGELFF
-	TRBV9	TRBJ1-6	-	TGTGCCAGCACGTCGGGGATCCATAATTCACCCCTCCACTTT	CASTSGIHNSPLHF
-	TRBV7-9	TRBJ1-2	TRBD1	TGTGCCAGCAGCCCCCCCCGCCGGGACAGGGTGCTCTATGGCTACACCTTC	CASSPPRRDRVLYGYTF
-	TRBV27	TRBJ1-1	-	TGTGCCAGCAGTTCCCTCCAACAGGGCGTGAACACTGAAGCTTTCTTT	CASSSLQQGVNTEAFF
once	TRBV5-5	TRBJ1-4	-	TGTGCCAGCAGCTTGGGGGGAGGGGTCGAAAAACTGTTTTTT	CASSLGGGVEKLFF
-	TRBV3-1/TRBV3-2	TRBJ2-3	TRBD1	TGTGCCAGCACCCAAGGGGTGTTTGGGACAGGGGTTCCAGATACGCAGTATTTT	CASTQGVFGTGVPDTQYF